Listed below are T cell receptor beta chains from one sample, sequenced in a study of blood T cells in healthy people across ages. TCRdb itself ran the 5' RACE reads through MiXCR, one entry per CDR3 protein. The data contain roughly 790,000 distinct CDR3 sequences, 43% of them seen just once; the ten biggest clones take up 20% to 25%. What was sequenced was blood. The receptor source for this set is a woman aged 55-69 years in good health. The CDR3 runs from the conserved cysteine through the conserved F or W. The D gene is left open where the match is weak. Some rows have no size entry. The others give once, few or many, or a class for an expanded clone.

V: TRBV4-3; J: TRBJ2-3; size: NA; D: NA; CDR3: CASSQDYRSTDTQYF; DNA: TGCGCCAGCAGCCAAGACTATAGGAGCACAGATACGCAGTATTTT
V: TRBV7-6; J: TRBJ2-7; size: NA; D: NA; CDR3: CASSPHGLILYEQYF; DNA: TGTGCCAGCAGCCCCCACGGACTGATTCTCTACGAGCAGTACTTC
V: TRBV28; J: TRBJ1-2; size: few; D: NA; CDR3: CASSLGRNNYGYTF; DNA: TGTGCCAGCAGTTTAGGGAGGAATAACTATGGCTACACCTTC
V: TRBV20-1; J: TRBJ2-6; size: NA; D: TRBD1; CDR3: CSAREVRTGVSGANVQTF; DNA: TGCAGTGCTAGAGAGGTCAGGACAGGGGTTTCTGGGGCCAACGTCCAGACTTTC
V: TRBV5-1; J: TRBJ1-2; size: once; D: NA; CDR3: CASSWGGQGPGYTF; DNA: TGCGCCAGCAGCTGGGGGGGTCAGGGTCCTGGCTACACCTTC
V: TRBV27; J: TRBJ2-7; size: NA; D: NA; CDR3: CASSSRGFTYEQYF; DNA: TGTGCCAGCAGTTCTAGGGGATTTACCTACGAGCAGTACTTC
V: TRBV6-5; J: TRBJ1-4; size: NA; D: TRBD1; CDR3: CASSYAGTDNEKLFF; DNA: TGTGCCAGCAGTTACGCCGGGACAGATAATGAAAAACTGTTTTTT
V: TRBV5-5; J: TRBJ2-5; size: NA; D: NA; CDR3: CASSLWGSQETQYF; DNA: TGTGCCAGCAGCTTGTGGGGCTCGCAAGAGACCCAGTACTTC
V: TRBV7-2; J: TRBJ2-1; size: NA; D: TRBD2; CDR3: CASSLDLAGNNEQFF; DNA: TGTGCCAGCAGCTTAGATCTAGCGGGTAACAATGAGCAGTTCTTC
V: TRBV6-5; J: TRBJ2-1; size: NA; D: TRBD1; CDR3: CASSTGQVTYNEQFF; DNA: TGTGCCAGCAGCACAGGACAGGTAACCTACAATGAGCAGTTCTTC
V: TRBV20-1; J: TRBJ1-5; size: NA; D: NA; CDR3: CSARQWQVNSNQPQHF; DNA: TGCAGTGCGCGGCAATGGCAGGTCAATAGCAATCAGCCCCAGCATTTT
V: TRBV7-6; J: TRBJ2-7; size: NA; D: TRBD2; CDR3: CASSYGAGGYYNEQYF; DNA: TGTGCCAGCAGCTATGGCGCGGGAGGCTACTACAATGAGCAGTACTTC
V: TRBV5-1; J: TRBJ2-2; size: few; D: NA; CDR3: CASSRESGELFF; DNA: TGCGCCAGCAGCCGGGAGTCTGGGGAGCTGTTTTTT
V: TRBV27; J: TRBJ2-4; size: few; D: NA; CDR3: CASSSGHGENIQYF; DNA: TGTGCCAGCAGTTCCGGACATGGGGAAAACATTCAGTACTTC
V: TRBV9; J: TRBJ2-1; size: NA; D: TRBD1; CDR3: CASSVAAGQGSSYNEQFF; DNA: TGTGCCAGCAGCGTAGCGGCCGGACAGGGGAGCTCCTACAATGAGCAGTTCTTC
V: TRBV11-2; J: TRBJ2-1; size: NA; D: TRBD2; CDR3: CASSLVPGGYNEQFF; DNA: TGTGCCAGCAGCTTAGTTCCGGGAGGATACAATGAGCAGTTCTTC
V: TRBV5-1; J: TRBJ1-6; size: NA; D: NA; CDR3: CASSLGEYNSPLHF; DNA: TGCGCCAGCAGCTTGGGAGAATATAATTCACCCCTCCACTTT
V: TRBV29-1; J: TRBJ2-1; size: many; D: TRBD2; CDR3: CSVDRLAGYNEQFF; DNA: TGCAGCGTTGACCGGCTAGCGGGATACAATGAGCAGTTCTTC
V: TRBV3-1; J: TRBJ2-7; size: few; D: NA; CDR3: CASSQGLGSYNEQYF; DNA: TGTGCCAGCAGCCAAGGACTAGGATCCTACAATGAGCAGTACTTC
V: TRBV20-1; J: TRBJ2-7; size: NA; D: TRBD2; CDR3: CSASPRTSGSFYNEQYF; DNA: TGCAGTGCTAGTCCCCGTACTAGCGGGAGTTTCTACAATGAGCAGTACTTC
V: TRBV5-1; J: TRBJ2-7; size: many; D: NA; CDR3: CASSLVGEYEQYF; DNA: TGCGCCAGCAGCTTGGTCGGCGAATACGAGCAGTACTTC
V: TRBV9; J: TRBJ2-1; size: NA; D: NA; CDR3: CASSSQPETQFF; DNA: TGTGCCTCCAGTTCGCAGCCAGAGACCCAGTTCTTC
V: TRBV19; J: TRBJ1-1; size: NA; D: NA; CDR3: CASSTKMNTEAFF; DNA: TGTGCCAGTAGTACAAAGATGAACACTGAAGCTTTCTTT
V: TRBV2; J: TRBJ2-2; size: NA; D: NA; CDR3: CASSKTTSTGELFF; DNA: TGTGCCAGCAGTAAGACTACCAGCACCGGGGAGCTGTTTTTT
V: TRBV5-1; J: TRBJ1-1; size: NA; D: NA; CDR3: CASSFEGGNTEAFF; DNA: TGCGCCAGCAGCTTTGAGGGTGGGAACACTGAAGCTTTCTTT
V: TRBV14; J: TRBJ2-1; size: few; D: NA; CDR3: CASSQYDGNEQFF; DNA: TGTGCCAGCAGCCAATATGACGGCAATGAGCAGTTCTTC
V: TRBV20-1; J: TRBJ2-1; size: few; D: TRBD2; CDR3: CSASLAGVNNEQFF; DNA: TGCAGTGCTAGTCTAGCGGGGGTTAACAATGAGCAGTTCTTC
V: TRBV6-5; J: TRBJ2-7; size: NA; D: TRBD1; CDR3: CASSYSGTGAGYEQYF; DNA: TGTGCCAGCAGTTACTCGGGGACAGGGGCCGGCTACGAGCAGTACTTC
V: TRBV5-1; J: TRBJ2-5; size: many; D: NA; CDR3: CASSLAGAEQETQYF; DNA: TGCGCCAGCAGCTTGGCCGGTGCGGAACAAGAGACCCAGTACTTC
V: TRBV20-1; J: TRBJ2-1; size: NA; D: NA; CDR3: CSARPPGGINNEQFF; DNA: TGCAGTGCTAGACCCCCTGGGGGGATCAACAATGAGCAGTTCTTC
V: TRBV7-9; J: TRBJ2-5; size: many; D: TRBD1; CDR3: CASSLEGQGQETQYF; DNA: TGTGCCAGCAGCTTGGAAGGACAGGGCCAAGAGACCCAGTACTTC
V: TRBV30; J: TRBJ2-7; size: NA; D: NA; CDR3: CAWSPQGHEQYF; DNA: TGTGCCTGGAGTCCACAGGGCCACGAGCAGTACTTC
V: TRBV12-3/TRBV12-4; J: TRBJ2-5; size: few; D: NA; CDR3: CASTILGETQYF; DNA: TGTGCCAGCACTATACTTGGAGAGACCCAGTACTTC
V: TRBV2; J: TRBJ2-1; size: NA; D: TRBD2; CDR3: CASSDLAGSSYNEQFF; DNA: TGTGCCAGCAGTGATCTAGCGGGGTCCTCCTACAATGAGCAGTTCTTC
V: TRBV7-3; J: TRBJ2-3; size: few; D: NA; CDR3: CASSLQLGTDTQYF; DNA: TGTGCCAGCAGCTTACAGCTGGGGACAGATACGCAGTATTTT
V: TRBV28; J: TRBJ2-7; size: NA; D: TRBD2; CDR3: CASSSTGSGGLEQYF; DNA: TGTGCCAGCAGTTCTACGGGAAGCGGGGGTCTCGAGCAGTACTTC
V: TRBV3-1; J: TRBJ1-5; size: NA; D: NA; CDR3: CASSQGGIGQPQHF; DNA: TGTGCCAGCAGCCAAGGGGGGATCGGTCAGCCCCAGCATTTT
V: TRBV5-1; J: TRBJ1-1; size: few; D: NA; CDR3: CASREGSRGTEAFF; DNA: TGCGCCAGCAGGGAGGGCAGTCGGGGTACTGAAGCTTTCTTT
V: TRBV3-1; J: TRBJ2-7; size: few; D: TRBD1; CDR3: CASSQGLPGGAYEQYF; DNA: TGTGCCAGCAGCCAAGGGTTACCAGGGGGCGCTTACGAGCAGTACTTC
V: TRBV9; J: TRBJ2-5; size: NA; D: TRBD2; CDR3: CASSVGGVGGGQETQYF; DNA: TGTGCCAGCAGCGTAGGAGGCGTTGGGGGGGGCCAAGAGACCCAGTACTTC
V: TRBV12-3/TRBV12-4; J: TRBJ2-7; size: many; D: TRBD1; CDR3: CASSLATGPTYEQYF; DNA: TGTGCCAGCAGTTTAGCGACAGGGCCAACCTACGAGCAGTACTTC
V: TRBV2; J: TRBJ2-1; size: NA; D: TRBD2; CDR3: CASRPGYVPGLAGYNEQFF; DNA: TGTGCCAGCAGGCCGGGGTATGTTCCAGGACTAGCGGGTTACAATGAGCAGTTCTTC
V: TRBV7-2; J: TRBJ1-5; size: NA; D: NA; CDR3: CASSLVGGVGSQPQHF; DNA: TGTGCCAGCAGCTTAGTTGGCGGGGTTGGAAGTCAGCCCCAGCATTTT
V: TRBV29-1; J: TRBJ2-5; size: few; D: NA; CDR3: CSVGVSQETQYF; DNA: TGCAGCGTTGGCGTTAGCCAAGAGACCCAGTACTTC
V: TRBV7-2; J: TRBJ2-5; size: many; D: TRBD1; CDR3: CASSLFPGQGSETQYF; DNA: TGTGCCAGCAGCTTATTCCCGGGACAGGGTTCGGAGACCCAGTACTTC
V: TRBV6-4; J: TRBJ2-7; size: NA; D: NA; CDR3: CASSAATVSYEQYF; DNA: TGTGCCAGCAGTGCCGCGACAGTCTCCTACGAGCAGTACTTC
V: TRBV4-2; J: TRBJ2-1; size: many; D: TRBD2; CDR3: CASSQDQREGRNEQFF; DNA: TGTGCCAGCAGCCAAGATCAGCGGGAGGGCCGTAATGAGCAGTTCTTC
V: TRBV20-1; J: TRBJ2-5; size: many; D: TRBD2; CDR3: CSASQDFRTSGAETQYF; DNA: TGCAGTGCTAGCCAAGACTTTAGGACTAGCGGGGCTGAGACCCAGTACTTC
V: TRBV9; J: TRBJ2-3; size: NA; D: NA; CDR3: CASSVTPGGSSTDTQYF; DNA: TGTGCCAGCAGCGTCACCCCCGGGGGCTCAAGCACAGATACGCAGTATTTT
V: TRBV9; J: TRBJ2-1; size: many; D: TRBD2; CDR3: CASSVGVAGGNEQFF; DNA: TGTGCCAGCAGCGTAGGGGTAGCGGGAGGAAATGAGCAGTTCTTC
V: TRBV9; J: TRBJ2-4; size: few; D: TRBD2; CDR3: CASSPGLAGGLGIQYF; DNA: TGTGCCAGCAGCCCCGGGTTAGCGGGAGGGCTGGGCATTCAGTACTTC
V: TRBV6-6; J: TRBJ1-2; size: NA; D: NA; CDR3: CASSNGRDLYGYTF; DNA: TGTGCCAGCAGTAACGGCAGGGACCTCTATGGCTACACCTTC
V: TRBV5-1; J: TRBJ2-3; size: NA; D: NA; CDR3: CASSAEAYRGTDTQYF; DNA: TGCGCCAGCAGCGCCGAAGCCTATCGGGGCACAGATACGCAGTATTTT
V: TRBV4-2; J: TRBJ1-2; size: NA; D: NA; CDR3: CASSQDRGRNYGYTF; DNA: TGTGCCAGCAGCCAAGATAGGGGACGAAACTATGGCTACACCTTC
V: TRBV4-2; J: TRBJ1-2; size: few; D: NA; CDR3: CASSPDAGNYGYTF; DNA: TGTGCCAGCAGCCCAGATGCAGGGAACTATGGCTACACCTTC
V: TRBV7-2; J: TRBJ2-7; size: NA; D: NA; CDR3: CASSIVSIHEQYF; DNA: TGTGCCAGCAGCATAGTCTCTATCCACGAGCAGTACTTC
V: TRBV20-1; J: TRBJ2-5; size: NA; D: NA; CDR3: CSARSLRRETQYF; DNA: TGCAGTGCTAGGTCTCTCAGGAGGGAGACCCAGTACTTC
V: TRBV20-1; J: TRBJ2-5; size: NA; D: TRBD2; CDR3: CSARSGSRNEQYF; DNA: TGCAGTGCTCGTAGCGGGAGTAGGAATGAGCAGTACTTC